Included here is one T cell receptor beta chain sequence, with context. What it binds is not known. V dropped 5 bases and J dropped 3 bases, with 13 bases sitting between them. The germline gives CDR1 GTSNPN, CDR2 SVGIG (reference sequence). This CDR3 is built from 13 residues. This entry comes from a study of regulatory T cells in long-lasting Graves disease. Study findings and constraints: Only a small sample size was used, which may have cut accuracy. TRBV28, TRBJ1-2 and TRBJ2-5 emerged as the favored segments in persistent disease. The study found persistent patients shared more public clonotypes (approximately 2,700) than new patients (over 900).

Arm-PCR of CDR3 regions and iRepertoire HTBI primers were used to build TCR beta libraries. In the study's own analysis: Sequenced samples collectively carried 62 TRBV and approximately 15 TRBJ segments. A single record per CDR3 protein comes from TCRdb applying MiXCR to the multiplex PCR reads. The V and J calls and clone size are TCRdb's, not the authors'. The table lists around 400,000 distinct CDR3 sequences, 15% to 17% of them singletons. Time point indicated: newly diagnosed GD, antithyroid drugs for less than 3 months. RNA isolated from PBMCs was used to make the TCR library. The chain uses TRBV30 and TRBJ1-1; D not resolved. The TCR was taken from a female donor with Graves disease. This material consisted of peripheral blood mononuclear cells (PBMCs), taken at new diagnosis, from a patient treated with antithyroid drugs. The CDR3, as DNA: TGTGCCTGGGGAGACCCGGCGGACACTGAAGCTTTCTTT. As protein: CAWGDPADTEAFF.